This T cell receptor (beta chain) originates from a study of T cells in Graves' hyperthyroidism and ophthalmopathy (dated by TCRdb to the late 2010s). In the study overall: Peripheral blood samples were taken at initial diagnosis, before any treatment was given. The 100 discovery patients were divided at random into training and test sets in a 7:3 ratio. The study also compared thyroid tissue and blood T-cell repertoires from a handful of Graves' hyperthyroidism patients. To identify distinguishing TCR V-J signatures, a discovery cohort of around 98 patients was used, comprising 43 with Graves' ophthalmopathy and 55 to 65 with stable Graves' hyperthyroidism. After sampling, hyperthyroidism patients received methimazole starting at 30 mg daily, and ophthalmopathy patients received high-dose intravenous methylprednisolone. The paper reports TCR Vbeta CDR3 sequencing of approximately 140 peripheral blood samples: around 41 ophthalmopathy, about 75 hyperthyroidism and around 17 progressor patients. Prospective prediction of ophthalmopathy was tested in an independent validation cohort consisting of fewer than 20 hyperthyroidism patients and more than 15 patients who later progressed to ophthalmopathy.

In the ophthalmopathy patients, disease was moderately to severely active, with a Clinical Activity Score of 3 or more, a NOSPECS grade of 4 or more, and a duration of less than 3 months. Any patient with an uncontrolled infection, another autoimmune disease, pregnancy or lactation was excluded. Diagnoses relied on clinical symptoms, serum thyroxine and TRAb, thyroid ultrasound and orbital computed tomography. PBMCs were isolated from about 9.1 ml of fresh peripheral blood by Ficoll-Paque density gradient centrifugation. Trizol reagent was used to extract total RNA, and RNA quality was then checked on an Agilent 2100 Bioanalyzer. The germline V gene yields SGHTA for CDR1 and FQGNSA for CDR2. The CDR3, from cysteine to phenylalanine, totals 14 residues. This entry keeps only the CDR3 DNA: 42 bases, framed from base 1. V is cut by 1 base and J by 5 bases, and the space between the germline ends is 11 bases.

Overall study results and their limits: Sample size was not statistically predetermined, and investigators were not blinded to group allocation. Most expanded thyroid clonotypes (frequency above 0.001) were also detected in blood, a finding suggesting that blood repertoires may reflect thyroid immune responses. In validation, the model predicted progression to ophthalmopathy with roughly 70% sensitivity and about 72% specificity, a median of 6.5 months before onset. Ophthalmopathy was separated from stable hyperthyroidism by a 13 V-J signature model, with over 85% sensitivity and roughly 84% specificity obtained in cross-validation and 80%/75% obtained in testing.

About this clonotype itself: The clone's antigen remains unknown. The sample holds no much larger clone one base away, and base qualities are not on file.

Amplification of TCR beta CDR3 regions was carried out from RNA transcripts. A first-round RT-PCR of the TCR CDR3 used the HTBI primer set with the Qiagen OneStep RT-PCR kit. The libraries were constructed in a second round of multiplex PCR and then size-selected and purified. The libraries were sequenced on an Illumina HiSeq2000 using paired-end 100 bp reads. As for the original processing: Raw data were processed with SOAPnuke, discarding reads with adapters, uncalled bases, mean Phred below 15, or no exact constant-primer or identifier match. High-quality paired reads were merged using COPE v1.2.5, and each unique nucleotide sequence was defined as a clonotype. MiTCR v1.1 was used to align the clonotypes against IMGT TRBV, TRBD and TRBJ reference segments. Analysis was restricted to V-J combinations with a frequency above 0.0001, which covered about 99% of repertoires. The TCS score was defined as the ratio of F50 (clonal expansion) to E x V (chaos), calculated using BLOSUM62-based TCRdist between CDR3 peptides within each V-J. Welch's t-statistics and random forest reduced roughly 530 V-J features to 13, which were used in a naive Bayes classifier (R e1071). The public reads were run again by TCRdb, first through fastp at Q25 and then through MiXCR, and only productive beta chains were kept. Every entry covers one CDR3 protein and lists the most common genes and DNA from its rows. None of the V and J calls come from the authors' own analysis; TCRdb made them. For this sample there are a few hundred thousand distinct CDR3 sequences; about a sixth appear just once. Clones ranked in the top ten supply roughly 16% of the sample.

In this chain, TRBV7-2 is recombined with TRBJ2-5; confidence is insufficient to name the D gene. The sequencing sample was made of blood. The sequence was collected from a middle-aged woman with Graves' ophthalmopathy. CDR3 sequence: CASSLGPTRETQYF. The sequenced DNA: TGTGCCAGCAGCTTAGGGCCCACGCGGGAGACCCAGTACTTC.